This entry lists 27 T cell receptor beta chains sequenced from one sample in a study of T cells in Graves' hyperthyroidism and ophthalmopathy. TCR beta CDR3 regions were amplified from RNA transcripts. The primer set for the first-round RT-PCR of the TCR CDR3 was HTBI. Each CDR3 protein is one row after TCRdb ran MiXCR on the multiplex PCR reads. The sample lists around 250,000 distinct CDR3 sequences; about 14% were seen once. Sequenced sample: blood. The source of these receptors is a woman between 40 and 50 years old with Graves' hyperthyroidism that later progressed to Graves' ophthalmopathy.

In DNA, the CDR3 is TGTGCCAGCAGTTTAGGCACGTCAATGAAAAGACTGTTTTTT. This sequence encodes CASSLGTSMKRLFF. The chain recombines TRBV12-3 or TRBV12-4 with TRBJ1-4; D is uncertain. V was pared by 1 base and J by 13 bases, with 16 bases between. The CDR3 runs to 14 residues.

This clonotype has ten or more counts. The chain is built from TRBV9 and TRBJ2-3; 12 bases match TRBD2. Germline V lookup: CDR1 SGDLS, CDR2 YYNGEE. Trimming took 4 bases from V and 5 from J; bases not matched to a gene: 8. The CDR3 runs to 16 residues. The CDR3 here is CASSLQTSGSIDTQYF. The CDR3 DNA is TGTGCCAGCAGCCTTCAGACTAGCGGGAGTATAGATACGCAGTATTTT. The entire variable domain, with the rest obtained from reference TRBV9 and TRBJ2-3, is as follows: DSGVTQTPKHLITATGQRVTLRCSPRSGDLSVYWYQQSLDQGLQFLIQYYNGEERAKGNILERFSAQQFPDLHSELNLSSLELGDSALYFCASSLQTSGSIDTQYFGPGTRLTVL.

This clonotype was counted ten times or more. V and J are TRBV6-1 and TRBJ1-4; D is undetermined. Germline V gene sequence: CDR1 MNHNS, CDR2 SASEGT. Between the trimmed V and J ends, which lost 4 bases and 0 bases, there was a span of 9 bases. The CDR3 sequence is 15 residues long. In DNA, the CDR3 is TGTGCCAGCAGTGGGCCCGCTGCAACTAATGAAAAACTGTTTTTT. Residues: CASSGPAATNEKLFF.

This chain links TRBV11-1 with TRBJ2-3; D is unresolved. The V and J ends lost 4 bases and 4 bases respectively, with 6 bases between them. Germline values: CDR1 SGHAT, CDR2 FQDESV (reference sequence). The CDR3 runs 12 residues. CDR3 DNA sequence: TGTGCCAGCAGCTGGTCGGCAGATACGCAGTATTTT. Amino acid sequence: CASSWSADTQYF.

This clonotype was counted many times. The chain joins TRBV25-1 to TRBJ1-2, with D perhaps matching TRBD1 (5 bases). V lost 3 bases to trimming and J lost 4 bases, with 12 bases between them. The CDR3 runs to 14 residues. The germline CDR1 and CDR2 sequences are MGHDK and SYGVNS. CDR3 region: CASSEQGGGYGYTF. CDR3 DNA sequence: TGTGCCAGCAGTGAGCAAGGCGGGGGCTATGGCTACACCTTC.

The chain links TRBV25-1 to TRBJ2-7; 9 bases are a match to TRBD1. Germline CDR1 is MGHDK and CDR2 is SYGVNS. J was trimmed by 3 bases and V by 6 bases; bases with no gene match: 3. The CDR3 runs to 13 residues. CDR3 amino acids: CASRTGGSYEQYF. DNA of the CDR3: TGTGCCAGCAGGACAGGGGGAAGCTACGAGCAGTACTTC.

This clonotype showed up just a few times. The CDR3 reads CASSIGGQPQHF. The CDR3 region has the DNA TGTGCCAGTAGTATTGGGGGGCAGCCCCAGCATTTT. V and J are TRBV19 and TRBJ1-5; TRBD1 might be the D (5 bases). The CDR3 runs 12 residues. Germline values: CDR1 LNHDA, CDR2 SQIVND (reference sequence). Trimming cost V 3 bases and J 7 bases, with 7 bases left between them. Combining the CDR3 with reference TRBV19 and TRBJ1-5 gives the whole variable domain DGGITQSPKYLFRKEGQNVTLSCEQNLNHDAMYWYRQDPGQGLRLIYYSQIVNDFQKGDIAEGYSVSREKKESFPLTVTSAQKNPTAFYLCASSIGGQPQHFGDGTRLSIL.

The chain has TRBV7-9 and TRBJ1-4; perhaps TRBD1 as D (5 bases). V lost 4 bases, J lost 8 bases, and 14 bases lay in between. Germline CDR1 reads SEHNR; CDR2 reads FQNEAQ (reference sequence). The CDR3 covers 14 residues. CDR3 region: CASSSPGFGEKLFF. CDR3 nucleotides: TGTGCCAGCAGCTCTCCAGGGTTTGGAGAAAAACTGTTTTTT.

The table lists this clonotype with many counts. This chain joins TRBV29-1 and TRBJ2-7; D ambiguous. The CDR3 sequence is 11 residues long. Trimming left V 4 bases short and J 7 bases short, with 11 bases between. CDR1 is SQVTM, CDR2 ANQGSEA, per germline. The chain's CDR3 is CSVVNWWEQYF. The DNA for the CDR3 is TGCAGCGTTGTAAATTGGTGGGAGCAGTACTTC.

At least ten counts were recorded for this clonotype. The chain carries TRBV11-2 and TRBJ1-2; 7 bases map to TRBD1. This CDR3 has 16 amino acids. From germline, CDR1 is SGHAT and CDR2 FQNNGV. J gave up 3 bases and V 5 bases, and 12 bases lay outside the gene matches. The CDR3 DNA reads TGTGCCAGCAGCCCCTTGGCTAGGGGGCTTGACTATGGCTACACCTTC. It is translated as CASSPLARGLDYGYTF. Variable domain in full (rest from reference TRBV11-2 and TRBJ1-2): EAGVAQSPRYKIIEKRQSVAFWCNPISGHATLYWYQQILGQGPKLLIQFQNNGVVDDSQLPKDRFSAERLKGVDSTLKIQPAKLEDSAVYLCASSPLARGLDYGYTFGSGTRLTVV.

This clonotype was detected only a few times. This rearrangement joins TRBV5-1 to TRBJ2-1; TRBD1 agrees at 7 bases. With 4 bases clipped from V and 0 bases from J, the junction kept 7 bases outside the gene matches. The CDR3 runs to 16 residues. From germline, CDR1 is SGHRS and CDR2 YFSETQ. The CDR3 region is CASSLGQISSYNEQFF. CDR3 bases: TGCGCCAGCAGCCTGGGACAGATAAGCTCCTACAATGAGCAGTTCTTC.

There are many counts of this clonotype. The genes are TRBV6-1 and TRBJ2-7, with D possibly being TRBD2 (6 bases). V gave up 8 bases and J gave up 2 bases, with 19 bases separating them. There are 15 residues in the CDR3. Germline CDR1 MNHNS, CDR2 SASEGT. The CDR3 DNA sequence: TGTGCCAGCTGCAAGATGGGGGGACCCCCCTACGAGCAGTACTTC. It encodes CASCKMGGPPYEQYF.

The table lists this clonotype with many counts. The CDR3 here is CASSLTGFSNQPQHF. As DNA, the CDR3 is TGTGCCAGCAGTTTGACAGGATTTAGCAATCAGCCCCAGCATTTT. The genes are TRBV28 and TRBJ1-5, with D tentatively TRBD1 (6 bases). CDR3 size: 15 residues. Germline V CDR1 and CDR2: MDHEN, SYDVKM. V shed 3 bases and J shed 0 bases, with 9 bases lying between them.

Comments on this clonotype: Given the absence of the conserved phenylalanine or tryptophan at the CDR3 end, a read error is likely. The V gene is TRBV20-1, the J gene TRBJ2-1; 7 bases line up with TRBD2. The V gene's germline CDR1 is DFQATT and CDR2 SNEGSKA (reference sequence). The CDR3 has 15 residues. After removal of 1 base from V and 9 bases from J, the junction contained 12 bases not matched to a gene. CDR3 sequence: CSARVSGLGVLEQFC. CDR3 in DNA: TGCAGTGCTAGAGTTTCCGGACTAGGAGTTCTTGAGCAGTTCTGC.

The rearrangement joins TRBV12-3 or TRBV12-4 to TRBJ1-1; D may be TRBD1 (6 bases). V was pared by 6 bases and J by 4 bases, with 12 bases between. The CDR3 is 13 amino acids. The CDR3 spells CASSHRVGTEAFF. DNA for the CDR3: TGTGCCAGCAGCCACAGGGTCGGCACTGAAGCTTTCTTT.

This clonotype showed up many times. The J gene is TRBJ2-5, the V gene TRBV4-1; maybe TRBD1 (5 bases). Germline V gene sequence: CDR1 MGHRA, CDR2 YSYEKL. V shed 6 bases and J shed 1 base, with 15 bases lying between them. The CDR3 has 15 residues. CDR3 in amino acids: CASRVGQSLQETQYF. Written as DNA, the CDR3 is TGCGCCAGCAGAGTAGGACAATCTCTCCAAGAGACCCAGTACTTC.

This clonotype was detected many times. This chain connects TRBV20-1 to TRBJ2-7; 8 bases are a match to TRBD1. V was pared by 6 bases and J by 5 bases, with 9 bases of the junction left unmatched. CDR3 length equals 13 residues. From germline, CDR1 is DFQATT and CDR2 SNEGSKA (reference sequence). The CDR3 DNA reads TGCAGTGCCCGGAGGACAGGGAACCACGAGCAGTACTTC. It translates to CSARRTGNHEQYF.

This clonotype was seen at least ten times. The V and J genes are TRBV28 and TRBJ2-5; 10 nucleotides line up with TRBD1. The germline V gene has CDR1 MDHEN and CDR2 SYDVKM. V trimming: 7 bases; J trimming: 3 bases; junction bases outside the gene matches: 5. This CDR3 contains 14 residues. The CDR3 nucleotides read TGTGCCAGCACTCCGGGACAGGGGAAAGAGACCCAGTACTTC. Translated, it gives CASTPGQGKETQYF.

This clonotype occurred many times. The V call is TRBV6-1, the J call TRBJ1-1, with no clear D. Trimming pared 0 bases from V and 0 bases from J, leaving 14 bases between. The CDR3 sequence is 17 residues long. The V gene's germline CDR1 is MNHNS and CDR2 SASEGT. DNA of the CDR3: TGTGCCAGCAGTGAAGCGGAACATATCACCATGAACACTGAAGCTTTCTTT. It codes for CASSEAEHITMNTEAFF.

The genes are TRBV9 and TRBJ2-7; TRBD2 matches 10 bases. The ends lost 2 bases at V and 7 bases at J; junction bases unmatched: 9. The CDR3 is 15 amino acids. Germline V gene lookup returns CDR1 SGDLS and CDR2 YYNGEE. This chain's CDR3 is CASSVGTSALSEQYF. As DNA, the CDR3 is TGTGCCAGCAGCGTCGGGACTAGCGCCCTCTCGGAGCAGTACTTC.

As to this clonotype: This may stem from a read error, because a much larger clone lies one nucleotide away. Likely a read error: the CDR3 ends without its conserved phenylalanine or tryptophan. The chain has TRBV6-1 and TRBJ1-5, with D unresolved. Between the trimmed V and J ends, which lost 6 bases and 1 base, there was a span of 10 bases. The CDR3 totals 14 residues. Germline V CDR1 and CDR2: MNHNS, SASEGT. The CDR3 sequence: CASSPMGSNQPQHL. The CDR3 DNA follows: TGTGCCAGCAGCCCAATGGGGAGCAATCAGCCCCAGCATTTA.

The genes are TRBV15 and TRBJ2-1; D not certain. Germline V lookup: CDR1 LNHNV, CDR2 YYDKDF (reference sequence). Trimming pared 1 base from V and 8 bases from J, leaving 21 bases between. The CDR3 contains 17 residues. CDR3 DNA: TGTGCCACCAGCAGAGGCCAGAGTCGTCAGGTTTTACATGAGCAGTTCTTC. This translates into CATSRGQSRQVLHEQFF. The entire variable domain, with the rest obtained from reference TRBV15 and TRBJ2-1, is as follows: DAMVIQNPRYQVTQFGKPVTLSCSQTLNHNVMYWYQQKSSQAPKLLFHYYDKDFNNEADTPDNFQSRRPNTSFCFLDIRSPGLGDTAMYLCATSRGQSRQVLHEQFFGPGTRLTVL.

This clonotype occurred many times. CDR3 DNA: TGTGCCTGCCGGACAGGGGAAGCCTCACCCCTCCACTTT. It specifies CACRTGEASPLHF. The rearrangement joins TRBV2 to TRBJ1-6, with 9 bases matching TRBD1. The germline V gene has CDR1 SNHLY and CDR2 FYNNEI. The CDR3 consists of 13 residues. The J segment lost 10 bases and the V segment lost 11 bases, leaving 9 bases of the junction unmatched. The entire variable domain, with the rest obtained from reference TRBV2 and TRBJ1-6, is as follows: EPEVTQTPSHQVTQMGQEVILRCVPISNHLYFYWYRQILGQKVEFLVSFYNNEISEKSEIFDDQFSVERPDGSNFTLKIRSTKLEDSAMYFCACRTGEASPLHFGNGTRLTVT.

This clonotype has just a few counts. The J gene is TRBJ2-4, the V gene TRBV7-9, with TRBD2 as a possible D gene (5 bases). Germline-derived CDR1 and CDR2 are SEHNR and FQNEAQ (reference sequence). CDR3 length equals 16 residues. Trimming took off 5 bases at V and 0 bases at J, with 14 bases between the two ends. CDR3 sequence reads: CASSPVGSEAKNIQYF. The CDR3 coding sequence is TGTGCCAGCAGCCCGGTGGGGAGTGAAGCCAAAAACATTCAGTACTTC.

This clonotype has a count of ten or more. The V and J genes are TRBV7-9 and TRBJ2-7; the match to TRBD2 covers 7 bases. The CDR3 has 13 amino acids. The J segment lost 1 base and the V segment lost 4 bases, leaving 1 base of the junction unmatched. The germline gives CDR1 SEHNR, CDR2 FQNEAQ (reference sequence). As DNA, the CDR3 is TGTGCCAGCAGCTCCGGGGGGTCCTACGAGCAGTACTTC. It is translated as CASSSGGSYEQYF.

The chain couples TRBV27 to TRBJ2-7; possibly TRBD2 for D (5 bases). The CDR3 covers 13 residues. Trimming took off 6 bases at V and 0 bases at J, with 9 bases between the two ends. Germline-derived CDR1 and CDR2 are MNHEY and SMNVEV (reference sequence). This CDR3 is CASSEGTSYEQYF. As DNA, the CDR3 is TGTGCCAGCAGCGAGGGTACCTCCTACGAGCAGTACTTC.

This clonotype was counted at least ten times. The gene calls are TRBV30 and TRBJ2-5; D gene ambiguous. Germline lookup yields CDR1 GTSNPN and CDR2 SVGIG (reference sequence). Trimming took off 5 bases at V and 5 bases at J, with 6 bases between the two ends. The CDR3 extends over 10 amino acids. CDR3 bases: TGTGCCTGGGATGGCGAGACCCAGTACTTC. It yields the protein CAWDGETQYF.